This T cell receptor (beta chain) was identified during a study of T-cell memory formation after mild COVID-19. Findings and limits, study-wide: Among clones contracting day 15 to 85, CD4/CD8 was balanced, whereas later expanders leaned CD4+. Most CD4+ clones that shrank were in CM and EM, while CD8+ ones turned up in EMRA.

This clonotype has just one count. What it binds is not known. V was shortened by 4 bases and J by 2 bases, with 9 bases between the two germline ends. Germline lookup yields CDR1 SGHVS and CDR2 FNYEAQ. This CDR3 spans 13 amino acids. Amplification by 5'RACE using constant-segment primers produced TCR alpha and TCR beta cDNA libraries that carried sample barcodes and UMIs. Each CDR3 protein is one row after TCRdb ran MiXCR on the 5' RACE reads. The table records about 350,000 distinct CDR3 sequences, roughly 15% of them present only once. The V and J genes are TRBV7-6 and TRBJ2-7; D remains unclear. What was sequenced was PBMCs or a T cell subset sorted from them (not recorded which). This receptor was identified in a man between 18 and 29 years old who had mild COVID-19 (a few samples of this study predate the infection). Cell type and time point are not known. CDR3 amino acids: CASSSPAAYEQYV. DNA for the CDR3: TGTGCCAGCAGCTCCCCTGCGGCCTACGAGCAGTACGTC.